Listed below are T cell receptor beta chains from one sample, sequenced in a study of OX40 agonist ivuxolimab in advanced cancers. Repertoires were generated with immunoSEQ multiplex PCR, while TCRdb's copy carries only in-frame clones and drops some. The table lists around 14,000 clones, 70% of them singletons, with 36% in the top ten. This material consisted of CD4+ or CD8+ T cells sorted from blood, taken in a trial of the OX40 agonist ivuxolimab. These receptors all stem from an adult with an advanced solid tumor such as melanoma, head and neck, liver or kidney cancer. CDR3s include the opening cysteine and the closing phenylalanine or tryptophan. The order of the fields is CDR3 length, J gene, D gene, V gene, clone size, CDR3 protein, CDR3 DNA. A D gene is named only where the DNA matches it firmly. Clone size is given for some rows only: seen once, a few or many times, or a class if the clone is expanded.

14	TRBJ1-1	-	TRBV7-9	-	CASSLDAVNTEAFF	TGTGCCAGCAGCTTAGATGCAGTGAACACTGAAGCTTTCTTT
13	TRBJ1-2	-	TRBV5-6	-	CASSSQGLYGYTF	TGTGCCAGCAGCTCACAGGGTCTCTATGGCTACACCTTC
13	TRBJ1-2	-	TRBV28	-	CASSPGATYGYTF	TGTGCCAGCAGTCCAGGGGCGACCTATGGCTACACCTTC
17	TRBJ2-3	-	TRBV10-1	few	CASSEVVGIGRTDTQYF	TGCGCCAGCAGTGAGGTGGTCGGGATAGGACGCACAGATACGCAGTATTTT
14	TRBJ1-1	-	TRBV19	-	CASSIQGGGTEAFF	TGTGCCAGTAGTATCCAGGGAGGGGGCACTGAAGCTTTCTTT
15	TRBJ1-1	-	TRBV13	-	CASSLRGAGNTEAFF	TGTGCCAGCAGCTTACGTGGGGCGGGGAACACTGAAGCTTTCTTT
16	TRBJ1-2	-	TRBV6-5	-	CASSYQSASSRYGYTF	TGTGCCAGCAGTTATCAGAGCGCCAGTTCTCGGTATGGCTACACCTTC
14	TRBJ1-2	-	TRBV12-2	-	CASRLGSSNYGYTF	TGTGCAAGTCGCTTGGGGAGTTCTAACTATGGCTACACCTTC
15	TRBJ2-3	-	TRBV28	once	CASSMDSLSKDTQYF	TGTGCCAGCAGTATGGACTCTCTCTCCAAAGATACGCAGTATTTT
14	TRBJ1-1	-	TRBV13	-	CATGGARGSTEAFF	TGTGCCACCGGGGGGGCTCGTGGGAGCACTGAAGCTTTCTTT
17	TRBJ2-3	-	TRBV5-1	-	CASSSYGGQGLTDTQYF	TGCGCCAGCAGCTCCTATGGGGGGCAGGGTCTTACAGATACGCAGTATTTT
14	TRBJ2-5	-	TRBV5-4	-	CASSPRTNQETQYF	TGTGCCAGCAGCCCCAGGACTAACCAAGAGACCCAGTACTTC
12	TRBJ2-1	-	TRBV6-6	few	CASSQGVDEQFF	TGTGCCAGCAGTCAAGGAGTGGATGAGCAGTTCTTC
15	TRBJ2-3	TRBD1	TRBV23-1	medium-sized	CASSQYSTGQDTQYF	TGCGCCAGCAGTCAGTATTCGACAGGGCAAGATACGCAGTATTTT
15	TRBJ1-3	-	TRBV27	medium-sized	CASSLSAPWGNTIYF	TGTGCCAGCAGTTTATCCGCCCCTTGGGGAAACACCATATATTTT
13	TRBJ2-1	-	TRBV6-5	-	CAAKRSSYNEQFF	TGTGCCGCAAAACGGAGCTCCTACAATGAGCAGTTCTTC
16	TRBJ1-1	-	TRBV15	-	CATSREEGRRNTEAFF	TGTGCCACCAGCAGAGAGGAGGGCAGGAGGAACACTGAAGCTTTCTTT
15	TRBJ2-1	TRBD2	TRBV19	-	CASSTSGSAYNEQFF	TGTGCCAGTAGTACTAGCGGGAGTGCTTACAATGAGCAGTTCTTC
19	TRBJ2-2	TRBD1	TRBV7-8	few	CASSFIFGGQGALGGELFF	TGTGCCAGCAGCTTTATTTTCGGAGGACAGGGGGCGTTGGGCGGGGAGCTGTTTTTT
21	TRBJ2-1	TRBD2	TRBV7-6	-	CASSPKPGTSVSGFNYNEQFF	TGTGCCAGCAGCCCCAAACCCGGGACTAGCGTTTCTGGGTTTAACTACAATGAGCAGTTCTTC
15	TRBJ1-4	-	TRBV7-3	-	CASSEEEWVDEKLFF	TGTGCCAGCAGCGAGGAAGAGTGGGTTGATGAAAAACTGTTTTTT
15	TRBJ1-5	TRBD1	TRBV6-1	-	CASVVVGGANQPQHF	TGTGCCAGCGTTGTGGTAGGGGGCGCGAACCAGCCCCAGCATTTT
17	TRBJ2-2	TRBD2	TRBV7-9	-	CASSRTGTSGSTGELFF	TGTGCCAGCAGTCGGACAGGTACTAGCGGGAGCACCGGGGAGCTGTTTTTT
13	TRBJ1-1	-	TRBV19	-	CASSPRDSAEAFF	TGTGCCAGTAGTCCCAGGGATTCCGCTGAAGCTTTCTTT
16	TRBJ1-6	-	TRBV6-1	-	CASSEFPQGYNSPLHF	TGTGCCAGCAGTGAGTTTCCACAGGGATATAATTCACCCCTCCACTTT
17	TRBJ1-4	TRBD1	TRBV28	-	CASSSSGTGASNEKLFF	TGTGCCAGCAGTTCATCCGGGACAGGGGCGTCTAATGAAAAACTGTTTTTT
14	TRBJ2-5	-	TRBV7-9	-	CASSLSTGEETQYF	TGTGCCAGCAGCTTATCTACAGGTGAAGAGACCCAGTACTTC
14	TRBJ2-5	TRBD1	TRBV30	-	CAWRDRGQGETQYF	TGTGCCTGGAGGGACAGGGGGCAGGGGGAGACCCAGTACTTC
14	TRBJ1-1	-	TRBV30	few	CAWSARTENTEAFF	TGTGCCTGGAGTGCTCGGACAGAGAACACTGAAGCTTTCTTT
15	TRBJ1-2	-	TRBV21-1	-	CASSKLFRDNYGYTF	TGTGCCAGCAGCAAGCTCTTCAGGGATAACTATGGCTACACCTTC
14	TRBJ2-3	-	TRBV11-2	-	CASSSGSGTDTQYF	TGTGCCAGCAGCTCGGGGAGTGGCACAGATACGCAGTATTTT
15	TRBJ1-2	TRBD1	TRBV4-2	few	CASSWDRQLGYGYTF	TGTGCCAGCAGCTGGGACAGGCAGTTGGGGTATGGCTACACCTTC
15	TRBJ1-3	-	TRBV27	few	CASSLSGQSGNTIYF	TGTGCCAGCAGTTTATCCGGACAGTCTGGAAACACCATATATTTT
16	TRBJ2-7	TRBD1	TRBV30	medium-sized	CAWSGAGQGSSYEQYF	TGTGCCTGGAGCGGAGCCGGACAGGGGAGCTCCTACGAGCAGTACTTC
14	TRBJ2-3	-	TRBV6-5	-	CASSYSDLVDTQYF	TGTGCCAGCAGTTACTCTGATCTGGTAGATACGCAGTATTTT
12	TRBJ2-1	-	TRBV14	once	CASSQDFWNRFF	TGTGCCAGCAGCCAAGATTTTTGGAACCGGTTCTTC
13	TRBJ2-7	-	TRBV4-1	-	CASSQGNGGEQYF	TGCGCCAGCAGCCAAGGGAATGGGGGTGAGCAGTACTTC
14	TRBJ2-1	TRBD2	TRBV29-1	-	CSVARLAGGYEQFF	TGCAGCGTTGCACGGCTAGCGGGAGGTTATGAGCAGTTCTTC
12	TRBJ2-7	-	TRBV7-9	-	CASSNLAYEQYF	TGTGCCAGCAGCAATTTAGCCTACGAGCAGTACTTC
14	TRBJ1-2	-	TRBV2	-	CASRPQGDNYGYTF	TGTGCCAGCAGGCCCCAGGGTGATAACTATGGCTACACCTTC
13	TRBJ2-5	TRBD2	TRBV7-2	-	CASTGGLGETQYF	TGTGCCAGCACCGGGGGACTAGGAGAGACCCAGTACTTC
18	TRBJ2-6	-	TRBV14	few	CASSQDIITSSGANVLTF	TGTGCCAGCAGCCAAGATATCATCACCAGCTCTGGGGCCAACGTCCTGACTTTC
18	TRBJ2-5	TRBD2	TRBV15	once	CATSTGTSGRPRGETQYF	TGTGCCACCAGCACCGGGACTAGCGGGAGACCCCGTGGGGAGACCCAGTACTTC
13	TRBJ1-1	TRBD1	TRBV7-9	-	CASSWDRGLGAFF	TGTGCCAGCAGCTGGGACAGGGGGCTAGGAGCTTTCTTT
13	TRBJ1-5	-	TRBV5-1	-	CASSLGTSQPQHF	TGCGCCAGCAGCTTGGGGACAAGCCAGCCCCAGCATTTT
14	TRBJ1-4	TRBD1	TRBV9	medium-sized	CASSGTGLNEKLFF	TGTGCCAGCAGCGGGACAGGGTTAAATGAAAAACTGTTTTTT
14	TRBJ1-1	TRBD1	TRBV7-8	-	CASSISTGATEAFF	TGTGCCAGCAGCATCTCGACAGGGGCAACTGAAGCTTTCTTT
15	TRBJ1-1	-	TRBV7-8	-	CASSWSFSLATEAFF	TGTGCCAGCAGCTGGTCGTTCAGCCTAGCCACTGAAGCTTTCTTT
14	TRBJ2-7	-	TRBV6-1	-	CASMEGQGLYEQYF	TGTGCCAGCATGGAGGGGCAGGGTCTCTACGAGCAGTACTTC
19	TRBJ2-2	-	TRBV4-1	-	CASSQEVEGTSRNTGELFF	TGCGCCAGCAGCCAAGAAGTTGAGGGCACCTCGCGGAACACCGGGGAGCTGTTTTTT
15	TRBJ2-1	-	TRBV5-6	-	CASSFSTVPYNEQFF	TGTGCCAGCAGCTTTTCGACGGTACCCTACAATGAGCAGTTCTTC
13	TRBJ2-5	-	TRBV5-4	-	CASAETHQETQYF	TGTGCCAGCGCAGAGACTCACCAAGAGACCCAGTACTTC
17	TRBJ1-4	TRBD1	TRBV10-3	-	CAISEFPGQVPDEKLFF	TGTGCCATCAGTGAGTTCCCGGGACAGGTTCCCGATGAAAAACTGTTTTTT
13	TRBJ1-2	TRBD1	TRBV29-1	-	CSVLPGTDYGYTF	TGCAGCGTTCTTCCCGGGACAGATTATGGCTACACCTTC